Listed below are T cell receptor beta chains from one sample, sequenced in a study of CD8 T cells in Susac syndrome. MiXCR, run by TCRdb on the immunoSEQ multiplex PCR reads, gives a single entry per CDR3 protein. The repertoire consists of 250,000 to 300,000 distinct CDR3 sequences, with 75% to 85% occurring once and the leading ten covering 0.2% to 0.25%. Material for sequencing was CD8+ T cells from PBMCs. Every receptor here comes from a human donor with multiple sclerosis. Both conserved end residues are part of each CDR3. A D gene is named only where the DNA matches it firmly. The size entry is marked missing in some rows and otherwise reads once, few, many or a size class.

v_call	j_call	d_call	clone_size	cdr3_nt	cdr3_aa
TRBV2	TRBJ2-1	NA	NA	TGTGCCAGCATTCTAGGAGAGCAGTTCTTC	CASILGEQFF
TRBV30	TRBJ1-5	NA	NA	TGTGCCTGGAGTGTACGTGATGCTCGTAGCAATCAGCCCCAGCATTTT	CAWSVRDARSNQPQHF
TRBV5-8	TRBJ2-5	TRBD1	once	TGTGCCAGCAGCGGATGGACAGGGGAAGGAATCGGGGAGACCCAGTACTTC	CASSGWTGEGIGETQYF
TRBV27	TRBJ2-7	NA	NA	TGTGCCAGCAGTTTAACAGGGCCCGCTCGTGAGCAGTACTTC	CASSLTGPAREQYF
TRBV20-1	TRBJ2-5	NA	NA	TGCAGTGCTTCGGCCGACGCCCAAGAGACCCAGTACTTC	CSASADAQETQYF
TRBV5-8	TRBJ1-3	NA	NA	TGTGCCAGCAGGTCAGCAAGGAACACCATATATTTT	CASRSARNTIYF
TRBV5-1	TRBJ2-7	NA	NA	TGCGCCAGCAGCAGCGCTTCCTATACCTACGAGCAGTACTTC	CASSSASYTYEQYF
TRBV19	TRBJ2-1	NA	NA	TGTGCCAGTAGTCAATTAGAGACAGGATGGTACAATGAGCAGTTCTTC	CASSQLETGWYNEQFF
TRBV6-2/TRBV6-3	TRBJ2-7	TRBD1	few	TGTGCCAGCAGTTACTTGGGGACAGGGTGGGACGAGCAGTACTTC	CASSYLGTGWDEQYF
TRBV20-1	TRBJ2-7	TRBD2	once	TGCAGTGCTAGAGACCCTAGCGGGAGTTACGAGCAGTACTTC	CSARDPSGSYEQYF
TRBV4-3	TRBJ2-3	TRBD2	NA	TGCGCCAGCAGCCAAGATACTGCCGGGAGGGCGACAGATACGCAGTATTTT	CASSQDTAGRATDTQYF
TRBV30	TRBJ2-7	NA	NA	TGTGCCTGGAGTGTAGCTGCGGACGAGCAGTACTTC	CAWSVAADEQYF
TRBV7-9	TRBJ1-1	NA	once	TGTGCCAGCAGCCCCACCTTGACACCGGTTGAAGCTTTCTTT	CASSPTLTPVEAFF
TRBV19	TRBJ1-4	NA	NA	TGTGCCAGTAGTAATCCGGGACATCTAACTAATGAAAAACTGTTTTTT	CASSNPGHLTNEKLFF
TRBV10-3	TRBJ2-7	NA	NA	TGTGCCATCAGTGACGCTGATCGGGGCGGGCGCTCCTACGAGCAGTACTTC	CAISDADRGGRSYEQYF
TRBV4-3	TRBJ2-3	TRBD2	NA	TGCGCCAGCAGCCAAGACCAAAAACCCGCCGGGGGGACAGATACGCAGTATTTT	CASSQDQKPAGGTDTQYF
TRBV2	TRBJ2-3	TRBD2	NA	TGTGCCAGCGTTTATGGCGGGAGGGCCGGAGCAGATACGCAGTATTTT	CASVYGGRAGADTQYF
TRBV10-2	TRBJ2-3	TRBD1	NA	TGCGCCGGATCGGACAGGGTGACAGATACGCAGTATTTT	CAGSDRVTDTQYF
TRBV27	TRBJ1-5	NA	NA	TGTGCCAGCAGTTTAGGGGGGCAGCTCAATCAGCCCCAGCATTTT	CASSLGGQLNQPQHF
TRBV7-9	TRBJ2-1	NA	NA	TGTGCCAGCAGCCCTACGGTTTACAATGAGCAGTTCTTC	CASSPTVYNEQFF
TRBV4-3	TRBJ1-1	NA	NA	TGCGCCAGCAGCCAAGATCATTTCGTCCCAGGGCCAGAAGCTTTCTTT	CASSQDHFVPGPEAFF
TRBV19	TRBJ2-1	NA	NA	TGTGCCAGTAAAAGGGGCAAGGGGCAGGGAAATAATGAGCAGTTCTTC	CASKRGKGQGNNEQFF
TRBV19	TRBJ2-1	NA	NA	TGTGCCAGTAGCACCGGGATCCCGAATGAGCAGTTCTTC	CASSTGIPNEQFF
TRBV28	TRBJ2-7	NA	NA	TGTGCCAGCAGTGCCCTGTGGTCAGAGCAGTACTTC	CASSALWSEQYF
TRBV28	TRBJ2-3	TRBD2	NA	TGTGCCAGCACCCTAGCGGGAGCAGGGGGAACAGACACAGATACGCAGTATTTT	CASTLAGAGGTDTDTQYF
TRBV9	TRBJ2-7	NA	NA	TGTGCCAGCAGCGTAGGAGGGCTGGACGAGCAGTACTTC	CASSVGGLDEQYF
TRBV13	TRBJ2-7	TRBD2	few	TGTGCCAGCAGCTCTTCACTAGCGAGCCGGGGTGCGCAGTACTTC	CASSSSLASRGAQYF
TRBV6-1	TRBJ1-5	NA	NA	TGTGCCAGCAGTGCTTCTAGGGATTGGACGAATAGCAATCAGCCCCAGCATTTT	CASSASRDWTNSNQPQHF
TRBV7-8	TRBJ2-5	TRBD2	NA	TGTGCCAGCAGCTGGCCCGTCGGGACTAGCGGGAGTGAGACCCAGTACTTC	CASSWPVGTSGSETQYF
TRBV6-1	TRBJ1-1	NA	few	TGTGCCAGCGGGGGCACTGAAGCTTTCTTT	CASGGTEAFF
TRBV7-2	TRBJ2-2	NA	NA	TGTGCCAGCAGCTTCCTGGAGAGAGGGGAGCTGTTTTTT	CASSFLERGELFF
TRBV4-3	TRBJ2-3	TRBD2	NA	TGCGCCAGCAGCCAAGATCCCCCGGGAGGGCCAGATACGCAGTATTTT	CASSQDPPGGPDTQYF
TRBV27	TRBJ2-3	TRBD1	NA	TGTGCCAGCAGTCCCGGGACAGTGAAACGGGGCACAGATACGCAGTATTTT	CASSPGTVKRGTDTQYF
TRBV11-2	TRBJ2-3	NA	NA	TGTGCCAGCAGCCCTTCCGGATCTTTGGTAGATACGCAGTATTTT	CASSPSGSLVDTQYF
TRBV7-9	TRBJ2-1	TRBD1	NA	TGTGCCAGCAGCTCGGGACAGGGGGGTGTAGATGAGCAGTTCTTC	CASSSGQGGVDEQFF
TRBV29-1	TRBJ1-2	TRBD1	NA	TGCAGCGTCGCCGGGACAGAGTCTAACTATGGCTACACCTTC	CSVAGTESNYGYTF
TRBV6-5	TRBJ2-7	NA	NA	TGTGCCAGCAGGGTGGGGATCTCCTACGAGCAGTACTTC	CASRVGISYEQYF
TRBV3-1	TRBJ2-1	TRBD2	NA	TGTGCCAGCAGCCAAGTGACGGGACTAGCGGGAGGTCTCTCCTACAATGAGCAGTTCTTC	CASSQVTGLAGGLSYNEQFF
TRBV28	TRBJ2-1	NA	NA	TGTGCCAGCAGGGAGCTCCCGAGCTCCTACAATGAGCAGTTCTTC	CASRELPSSYNEQFF
TRBV4-3	TRBJ1-5	NA	once	TGCGCCAGCAGCCAAGATGGGGCCAGCAATCAGCCCCAGCATTTT	CASSQDGASNQPQHF
TRBV27	TRBJ2-3	NA	NA	TGTGCCAGCAGTTTATACGGGAGAACCCCCACAGATACGCAGTATTTT	CASSLYGRTPTDTQYF
TRBV19	TRBJ2-2	TRBD1	NA	TGTGCCAGTAGTCCACCTAGGACAGGGAAATGGAACACCGGGGAGCTGTTTTTT	CASSPPRTGKWNTGELFF
TRBV27	TRBJ2-3	TRBD2	NA	TGTGCCAGCAGCTGGCGGGGGGGTATGGACACAGATACGCAGTATTTT	CASSWRGGMDTDTQYF
TRBV3-1	TRBJ2-5	TRBD2	NA	TGTGCCAGCAGCGATCTAGCGGGAGAGGATCAAGAGACCCAGTACTTC	CASSDLAGEDQETQYF
TRBV9	TRBJ2-2	NA	NA	TGTGCCAGCAGCGTAGGGGGGCCCGGGGAGCTGTTTTTT	CASSVGGPGELFF
TRBV29-1	TRBJ2-5	NA	NA	TGCAGCGTTGAAGTACGCCCGGAGACCCAGTACTTC	CSVEVRPETQYF
TRBV27	TRBJ2-7	NA	NA	TGTGCCAGCAGTTTCCTACGGGGCGTAGGGGACTCCTACGAGCAGTACTTC	CASSFLRGVGDSYEQYF
TRBV27	TRBJ1-1	NA	few	TGTGCCAGCAGTTTATGGGCGGGGAACACTGAAGCTTTCTTT	CASSLWAGNTEAFF
TRBV7-3	TRBJ2-7	NA	NA	TGTGCCAGCAGTGAAATACGCAGGGAGTCCTACGAGCAGTACTTC	CASSEIRRESYEQYF
TRBV9	TRBJ2-3	TRBD2	NA	TGTGCCAGCAGCGGAGCGGGGGGAGGGCCTATGGATACGCAGTATTTT	CASSGAGGGPMDTQYF
TRBV6-5	TRBJ2-1	NA	NA	TGTGCCAGCAGTTACTTGTATTCGTCGGATGAGCAGTTCTTC	CASSYLYSSDEQFF